The rows below give T cell receptor beta chains drawn from one sample of a study of long-term antiretroviral therapy in people with HIV. Sequenced by immunoSEQ multiplex PCR; TCRdb stores in-frame clones only, minus some. In the table there are over 20,000 clones, 70% to 90% of which are singletons. This specimen was unsorted PBMCs, taken 1.6 years after starting antiretroviral therapy. Receptors originate from a man aged 35 to 55 with HIV. Each CDR3 is given with its conserved first and last residue. A D gene is named only where the DNA matches it firmly. The size field is filled for only some rows; it gives once, few, many or a size class.

size,D,V,J,DNA,CDR3
-,-,TRBV18,TRBJ1-1,TGTGCCAGCTCACCAACAGCGGGCACTGAAGCTTTCTTT,CASSPTAGTEAFF
-,TRBD1,TRBV6-5,TRBJ1-1,TGTGCCAGCAGGTACAGGGGGCCAAACACTGAAGCTTTCTTT,CASRYRGPNTEAFF
-,-,TRBV9,TRBJ1-5,TGTGCCAGCAGCCTTGCTGGGGGTCAGCCCCAGCATTTT,CASSLAGGQPQHF
-,-,TRBV6-1,TRBJ1-6,TGTGCCAGCAGTGAAGGCCCGAGCTCCTATAATTCACCCCTCCACTTT,CASSEGPSSYNSPLHF
-,-,TRBV2,TRBJ2-4,TGTGCCAGCAGTGGGGGCTTTAACATTCAGTACTTC,CASSGGFNIQYF
-,-,TRBV11-2,TRBJ1-3,TGTGCCAGCAGCTTAAGCCCGGGGGCCGCTGGAAACACCATATATTTT,CASSLSPGAAGNTIYF
-,TRBD1,TRBV7-8,TRBJ2-7,TGTGCCAGCAGCGCCCCGGGACAGGGAAAGGAGCAGTACTTC,CASSAPGQGKEQYF
-,-,TRBV19,TRBJ2-7,TGTGCCAGTAGTAGCACCCTCTCCTACGAGCAGTACTTC,CASSSTLSYEQYF
-,-,TRBV7-6,TRBJ2-1,TGTGCCAGCAGCGGGGACCACAATGAGCAGTTCTTC,CASSGDHNEQFF
-,-,TRBV9,TRBJ2-3,TGTGCCAGCAGCGCGGCTCTTGGAGTGTCAGATACGCAGTATTTT,CASSAALGVSDTQYF
-,TRBD2,TRBV19,TRBJ2-2,TGTGCCAGTAGTATAGGAAGGGTAGCGGGGACGAGGACCGGGGAGCTGTTTTTT,CASSIGRVAGTRTGELFF
-,TRBD2,TRBV10-3,TRBJ2-2,TGTGCCATCAGTCCGGGACTAGGCGGCACCGGGGAGCTGTTTTTT,CAISPGLGGTGELFF
large,-,TRBV5-6,TRBJ2-7,TGTGCCAGCAGCTCTGACCCTGGGGTATACGAGCAGTACTTC,CASSSDPGVYEQYF
-,TRBD1,TRBV7-9,TRBJ2-7,TGTGCCAGCAGCCCCGGGACAGGGATCTTCGAGCAGTACTTC,CASSPGTGIFEQYF
-,-,TRBV30,TRBJ2-6,TGTGCCTGGAGTGTACCACCCTCTGGGGCCAACGTCCTGACTTTC,CAWSVPPSGANVLTF
-,-,TRBV10-2,TRBJ1-6,TGCGCCAGCAGTGAGCCCAGGGAGAGGGCCTATAATTCACCCCTCCACTTT,CASSEPRERAYNSPLHF
-,-,TRBV19,TRBJ1-5,TGTGCCAGCTCTCCCGACAGAGCTTATAGCAATCAGCCCCAGCATTTT,CASSPDRAYSNQPQHF
few,TRBD1,TRBV15,TRBJ2-2,TGTGCCACCAGCAGAGACCGCTGGACAGGGCCTAACACCGGGGAGCTGTTTTTT,CATSRDRWTGPNTGELFF
few,-,TRBV14,TRBJ1-2,TGTGCCAGCAGCCAAGACGGGAGCTATGGCTACACCTTC,CASSQDGSYGYTF
-,-,TRBV2,TRBJ1-1,TGTGCCAGCAGTGAGACCGGGAGGGGGTCCTCTGAAGCTTTCTTT,CASSETGRGSSEAFF
-,TRBD1,TRBV6-1,TRBJ1-1,TGTGCCAGCAGTGAATATGGGGGGACAGGGAGAAAAGCTTTCTTT,CASSEYGGTGRKAFF
few,TRBD1,TRBV15,TRBJ1-6,TGTGCCACCAGCAGAGCGGGACAGGGGGCGTGGGGTCATAATTCACCCCTCCACTTT,CATSRAGQGAWGHNSPLHF
-,TRBD2,TRBV12-5,TRBJ2-1,TGTGCTAGTGGCCACCGAGCGGGAGGCTTCTACAATGAGCAGTTCTTC,CASGHRAGGFYNEQFF
-,-,TRBV6-1,TRBJ1-4,TGTGCCAGCAGTGAACGGGGGACGGCCCTCGAAAAACTGTTTTTT,CASSERGTALEKLFF
few,-,TRBV6-5,TRBJ2-7,TGTGCCAGCAGTTACCAATCCTCCCGGGGCGAGCAGTACTTC,CASSYQSSRGEQYF
-,-,TRBV29-1,TRBJ2-5,TGCAGCGTTGTAGGTGGGCAGGGGGGCCAAGAGACCCAGTACTTC,CSVVGGQGGQETQYF
-,-,TRBV5-5,TRBJ1-2,TGTGCCAGCAGCTCTTATGCACAGGGTCCCCTCTATGGCTACACCTTC,CASSSYAQGPLYGYTF
-,-,TRBV5-8,TRBJ1-1,TGTGCCAGCAGCTTGTTGGATAGGACAGATGAAGCTTTCTTT,CASSLLDRTDEAFF
-,TRBD2,TRBV6-1,TRBJ2-7,TGTGCCAGCACCCCGGGGGGAGTATACGAGCAGTACTTC,CASTPGGVYEQYF
-,TRBD1,TRBV2,TRBJ2-5,TGTGCCAGCAGGGACAGGGGAGAGACCCAGTACTTC,CASRDRGETQYF
-,TRBD2,TRBV19,TRBJ2-1,TGTGCCAGTACGAAAGCGGGAGGCCCCTACAATGAGCAGTTCTTC,CASTKAGGPYNEQFF
-,-,TRBV7-9,TRBJ2-5,TGTGCCACCCGGGCTATTCCTTTAGAGACCCAGTACTTC,CATRAIPLETQYF
-,-,TRBV19,TRBJ1-1,TGTGCCAGTAGTATAGCCCACGGAGCATGGGGTGAAGCTTTCTTT,CASSIAHGAWGEAFF
-,TRBD2,TRBV4-1,TRBJ2-5,TGCGCCAGCAGCCAAGAGGGAGCTAGCGGGAGTGTTGAGACCCAGTACTTC,CASSQEGASGSVETQYF
-,-,TRBV30,TRBJ1-5,TGTGCCTGGAGTGTCGGGGGAAACAATCAGCCCCAGCATTTT,CAWSVGGNNQPQHF
few,TRBD1,TRBV7-9,TRBJ2-7,TGTGCCAGCAGCAACACAGGGGTCTCCTACGAGCAGTACTTC,CASSNTGVSYEQYF
-,-,TRBV10-3,TRBJ1-3,TGTGCCATCAGTGAAACCAGAATTTTCTCTGGAAACACCATATATTTT,CAISETRIFSGNTIYF
-,-,TRBV6-5,TRBJ1-6,TGTGCCAGCAGTCTTACAGGGAAGGGGGATTCACCCCTCCACTTT,CASSLTGKGDSPLHF
-,TRBD2,TRBV5-1,TRBJ2-3,TGCGCCAGCAGCTTCGGACTAGCGGGGCCGGATACGCAGTATTTT,CASSFGLAGPDTQYF
once,TRBD1,TRBV5-1,TRBJ1-2,TGCGCCAGCAGCTCCGGGGACAGCCTAACCTATAACTATGGCTACACCTTC,CASSSGDSLTYNYGYTF
-,-,TRBV5-1,TRBJ2-7,TGCGCCAGCATCGAAGCAGGCGAGCAGTACTTC,CASIEAGEQYF
-,-,TRBV6-5,TRBJ1-3,TGTGCCAGCAGTACCCCTGGAAACACCATATATTTT,CASSTPGNTIYF
-,-,TRBV5-5,TRBJ1-4,TGTGCCAGCAGCTTGGGACGCCCCGAGGGTGGAAAACTGTTTTTT,CASSLGRPEGGKLFF
-,-,TRBV7-9,TRBJ2-1,TGTGCCAGCAGCTTAGGGACACCTCTCTACAATGAGCAGTTCTTC,CASSLGTPLYNEQFF
-,-,TRBV6-1,TRBJ2-5,TGTGCCAGCAGTGATTTCCGGTTAGCGACTTCCCAAGAGACCCAGTACTTC,CASSDFRLATSQETQYF
-,-,TRBV7-9,TRBJ1-4,TGTGCCAGCAGCTCGACGACCAGATCAACTAATGAAAAACTGTTTTTT,CASSSTTRSTNEKLFF
once,-,TRBV11-2,TRBJ2-7,TGTGCCAGCAGCTTAGCGATAATCGGCGCCTACGAGCAGTACTTC,CASSLAIIGAYEQYF
-,-,TRBV2,TRBJ2-3,TGTGCCAGCCATGAGGAGCGGGCAGATACGCAGTATTTT,CASHEERADTQYF
-,-,TRBV19,TRBJ2-7,-,CASTSGRFPYEQYF
once,TRBD2,TRBV7-8,TRBJ2-3,TGTGCCAGCAGCTTCTTGGGGGAGGGTAGCAAAGATACGCAGTATTTT,CASSFLGEGSKDTQYF
few,-,TRBV7-9,TRBJ1-3,TGTGCCAGCAGCTTAAACCAGGGCGCTGGAAACACCATATATTTT,CASSLNQGAGNTIYF
-,TRBD2,TRBV7-9,TRBJ2-7,TGTGCCAGCAGCACTAGCGGTCTGAGCTCCTACGAGCAGTACTTC,CASSTSGLSSYEQYF
-,TRBD1,TRBV29-1,TRBJ2-7,TGCAGCGTTGAGCCGACAGGGGGCGAGCAGTACTTC,CSVEPTGGEQYF
-,TRBD1,TRBV19,TRBJ1-5,TGTGCCAGTACTAACCAAGACAGGGCTGGGCAGCCCCAGCATTTT,CASTNQDRAGQPQHF
-,TRBD2,TRBV7-8,TRBJ2-2,TGTGCCAGCAGCCCCGGATTAGCGGGGTTACCAACCGGGGAGCTGTTTTTT,CASSPGLAGLPTGELFF